The 3 T cell receptor beta chains below were found in one sample sequenced in a study of cytomegalovirus exposure and HLA in healthy donors. This PCR relied on a set of 60 Vbeta primers and 13 Jbeta primers. Assay used: immunoSEQ multiplex PCR; TCRdb lists only in-frame clones, some missing. The data contain over 70,000 clones, 55% to 70% of them seen just once; the ten biggest clones take up about a fifth. Input material: PBMCs. The origin of the receptors is a woman between 50 and 59 years old in good health and CMV-seropositive.

The chain carries TRBV5-6 and TRBJ2-2; D is undetermined. CDR1 SGHDT and CDR2 YYEEEE come from the germline V gene. Trimming left V 3 bases short and J 6 bases short, with 3 bases between. The CDR3 contains 11 residues. CDR3 protein: CASSSAGELFF. DNA of the CDR3: TGTGCCAGCAGCTCTGCCGGGGAGCTGTTTTTT.

V usage is TRBV21-1 and J usage is TRBJ1-6; TRBD1 is the table's D call, not checked against the DNA. TRBV21-1 is termed a pseudogene. This CDR3 spans 16 amino acids. The CDR3 loop reads CASSMWTDEGNSPLHF. The CDR3 DNA is TGTGCCAGCAGCATGTGGACAGACGAAGGGAATTCACCCCTCCACTTT.

The genes are TRBV28 and TRBJ1-4; D remains unclear. Germline V lookup: CDR1 MDHEN, CDR2 SYDVKM. With 7 bases removed from V and 3 bases from J, the gap between germline ends came to 12 bases. This CDR3 comprises 14 residues. CDR3: CASTIFGANEKLFF. The CDR3 DNA reads TGTGCCAGCACTATCTTCGGGGCTAATGAAAAACTGTTTTTT.